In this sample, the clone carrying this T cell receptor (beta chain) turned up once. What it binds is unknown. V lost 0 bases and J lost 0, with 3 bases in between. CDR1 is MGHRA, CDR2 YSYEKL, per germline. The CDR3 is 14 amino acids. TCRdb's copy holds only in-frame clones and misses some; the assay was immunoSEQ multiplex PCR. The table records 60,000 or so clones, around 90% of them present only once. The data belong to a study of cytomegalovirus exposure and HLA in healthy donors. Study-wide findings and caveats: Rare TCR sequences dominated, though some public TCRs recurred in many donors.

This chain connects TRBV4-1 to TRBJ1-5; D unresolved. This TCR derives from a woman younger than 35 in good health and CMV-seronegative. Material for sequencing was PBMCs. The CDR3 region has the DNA TGCGCCAGCAGCCAAGACAATAGCAATCAGCCCCAGCATTTT. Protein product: CASSQDNSNQPQHF.